A single sample gave rise to the 28 T cell receptor beta chains below, sequenced in a study of T cells after yellow fever vaccination. MiXCR, run by TCRdb on the 5' RACE reads, gives a single entry per CDR3 protein. The sample holds nearly 300,000 distinct CDR3 sequences, approximately 8% seen once. The sequenced sample was CD4+ T cells sorted from PBMCs, obtained 5 days after the yellow fever booster vaccination. The receptors stem from a man aged 18 to 29 who received the YFV17D yellow fever vaccine.

This clonotype has a handful of counts. The chain joins TRBV2 to TRBJ1-4, with 8 bases aligning to TRBD1. Trimming removed 9 bases from V and 4 bases from J; junction bases left unmatched: 4. In germline, CDR1 is SNHLY, CDR2 FYNNEI. This CDR3 has 13 residues. The CDR3 DNA reads as TGTGCCAGAAGACAGGGGTTTAATGAAAAACTGTTTTTT. Residues: CARRQGFNEKLFF.

The V gene is TRBV7-7, the J gene TRBJ2-3; D not certain. Germline-derived CDR1 and CDR2 are SSHAT and FNYEAQ (reference sequence). The CDR3 is 14 amino acids. Trimming removed 5 bases at V and 5 bases at J, with 14 bases between. CDR3 sequence (DNA): TGTGCCAGCAGCCTCTCGGCTAGTCAAGATACGCAGTATTTT. Translation: CASSLSASQDTQYF.

The rearrangement uses TRBV20-1 and TRBJ1-5, with D unclear. V shed 6 bases and J shed 0 bases, with 18 bases lying between them. Germline V gene sequence: CDR1 DFQATT, CDR2 SNEGSKA (reference sequence). The CDR3 contains 16 residues. CDR3 DNA sequence: TGCAGTGCAACCGGTCGGGCGAAAGATAGCAATCAGCCCCAGCATTTT. This sequence encodes CSATGRAKDSNQPQHF.

The chain combines TRBV7-3 with TRBJ2-1; TRBD2 aligns across 8 bases. Looked up from germline, CDR1 is SGHTA and CDR2 is FQGTGA. With V trimmed by 5 bases and J by 4 bases, 7 bases remained unmatched. This CDR3 contains 15 residues. The CDR3 here is CASSARSGAYNEQFF. In DNA form, the CDR3 reads TGTGCCAGCAGCGCTCGTAGCGGGGCTTACAATGAGCAGTTCTTC.

In its sample, this clonotype was seen many times. The rearrangement joins TRBV6-1 to TRBJ2-3; D is uncertain. Germline loops: CDR1 MNHNS, CDR2 SASEGT. The germline V and J ends were trimmed by 3 bases and 7 bases, with 17 bases remaining between them. The CDR3 extends over 15 amino acids. CDR3 loop: CASSDTGSLRNTQYF. CDR3 DNA: TGTGCCAGCAGTGATACCGGCAGCTTGAGGAATACGCAGTATTTT.

A few counts support this clonotype. The chain has TRBV10-3 and TRBJ1-3, with D unclear. The CDR3 consists of 15 residues. Germline-derived CDR1 and CDR2 are ENHRY and SYGVKD. With 7 bases removed from V and 0 bases from J, the gap between germline ends came to 13 bases. The CDR3 DNA sequence: TGTGCCATCAATAATGGCGGGAACTCTGGAAACACCATATATTTT. Translated: CAINNGGNSGNTIYF.

The CDR3 DNA reads as TGTGCCAGCAGCGCGAATTCTCCGGGGACACGTGAGGGGACCCAGTACTTC. Translated: CASSANSPGTREGTQYF. The chain is built from TRBV11-2 and TRBJ2-5; possibly TRBD1 for D (6 bases). Per the germline V gene, CDR1 is SGHAT and CDR2 is FQNNGV. The CDR3 totals 17 residues. V lost 5 bases to trimming and J lost 7 bases, with 26 bases between them. The whole variable domain, remainder taken from reference TRBV11-2 and TRBJ2-5, is EAGVAQSPRYKIIEKRQSVAFWCNPISGHATLYWYQQILGQGPKLLIQFQNNGVVDDSQLPKDRFSAERLKGVDSTLKIQPAKLEDSAVYLCASSANSPGTREGTQYFGPGTRLLVL.

This clonotype was found many times. The CDR3 sequence is CASSELQGVIHTQYF. The CDR3 nucleotides are TGCGCCAGCAGTGAGTTACAGGGTGTGATTCATACGCAGTATTTT. The chain couples TRBV10-1 to TRBJ2-3, with D possibly matching TRBD1 (6 bases). V was trimmed by 1 base and J by 7 bases, leaving 15 bases between them. The CDR3 has 15 amino acids. Germline V lookup: CDR1 WNHNN, CDR2 SYGVQD (reference sequence).

A few counts support this clonotype. This chain connects TRBV10-2 to TRBJ2-7; 12 positions agree with TRBD1. Trimming cost V 6 bases and J 5 bases; bases outside gene matches: 2. Germline values: CDR1 WSHSY, CDR2 SAAADI. The CDR3 is 13 residues long. The CDR3 region is CASRGTGGDEQYF. The CDR3 bases are TGCGCCAGCAGAGGGACAGGGGGCGACGAGCAGTACTTC.

A few counts support this clonotype. The V gene is TRBV29-1, the J gene TRBJ2-1; 11 positions match TRBD2. CDR1 and CDR2 from the germline V gene are SQVTM and ANQGSEA. The CDR3 covers 15 residues. V lost 4 bases, J lost 8 bases, and 10 bases stayed unmatched. In nucleotides, the CDR3 is TGCAGCGTTGTATCCCTAGCGGGGGGATGGGATGAGCAGTTCTTC. This translates into CSVVSLAGGWDEQFF.

This clonotype has just a few counts. This chain joins TRBV9 and TRBJ2-3, with D tentatively TRBD1 (5 bases). The CDR3 consists of 13 residues. Germline V gives CDR1 SGDLS, CDR2 YYNGEE. V was trimmed by 3 bases and J by 4 bases, leaving 9 bases between them. The CDR3 sequence: CASSARQPDTQYF. The CDR3 DNA sequence: TGTGCCAGCAGCGCAAGACAGCCAGATACGCAGTATTTT.

This clonotype was seen only a few times. This chain links TRBV12-3 or TRBV12-4 with TRBJ2-5; the D gene could be TRBD1 or TRBD2 (5 bases each). The CDR3 consists of 13 residues. V was clipped by 5 bases and J by 5 bases, with 12 bases between them. CDR3 DNA sequence: TGTGCCAGCAGTCTCCGAGGGGATGAGACCCAGTACTTC. This codes for CASSLRGDETQYF.

This clonotype showed up just a few times. This chain joins TRBV23-1 and TRBJ2-4; the D is unclear. TRBV23-1 is sorted into the ORF group, with uncertain function. V dropped 0 bases and J dropped 6 bases, with 12 bases sitting between them. The CDR3 is made up of 15 amino acids. CDR3 sequence (DNA): TGCGCCAGCAGTCAATCGATTTGTCTGTCAAACATTCAGTACTTC. This gives the protein CASSQSICLSNIQYF.

The V call is TRBV24-1, the J call TRBJ2-1; weak D call: TRBD1 (5 bases). This CDR3 is 13 amino acids long. V gave up 9 bases and J gave up 10 bases, with 18 bases separating them. Germline loops: CDR1 KGHDR, CDR2 SFDVKD. The CDR3 coding sequence is TGTGCCACCTCACGACAGTCGACCAGAGAGCAGTTCTTC. Translation gives CATSRQSTREQFF.

The V and J genes are TRBV18 and TRBJ1-4; possible D gene TRBD1, 6 bases. The CDR3 consists of 15 residues. Germline CDR1 KGHSH, CDR2 LQKENI. V dropped 2 bases and J dropped 1 base, with 8 bases sitting between them. CDR3 region: CASSPAGVTNEKLFF. The CDR3 DNA reads TGTGCCAGCTCACCAGCAGGGGTAACTAATGAAAAACTGTTTTTT.

This rearrangement joins TRBV6-5 to TRBJ2-1; 8 bases align to TRBD2. This CDR3 has 17 residues. CDR1 and CDR2 from the germline V gene are MNHEY and SVGAGI. V was clipped by 0 bases and J by 6 bases; unmatched bases: 10. In nucleotides, the CDR3 is TGTGCCAGCAGTTACTCCCAAGCGGGGGTAATTCGCAATGAGCAGTTCTTC. This translates into CASSYSQAGVIRNEQFF.

This clonotype was seen a few times. The V call is TRBV2, the J call TRBJ2-5; D unresolved. Looked up from germline, CDR1 is SNHLY and CDR2 is FYNNEI. V lost 7 bases and J lost 4, with 13 bases in between. This CDR3 is 13 amino acids long. CDR3 DNA: TGTGCCAGCATCCGGACCAAGGGAGAGACCCAGTACTTC. As protein: CASIRTKGETQYF.

This clonotype was counted between two and nine times. The chain couples TRBV3-1 to TRBJ1-5; D might be TRBD1 (6 bases). Germline V gene lookup returns CDR1 LGHDT and CDR2 YNNKEL (reference sequence). The CDR3 covers 15 residues. Trimming cost V 0 bases and J 0 bases, with 6 bases left between them. This CDR3 reads CASSQEGGSNQPQHF. The CDR3 nucleotides are TGTGCCAGCAGCCAAGAAGGGGGTAGCAATCAGCCCCAGCATTTT.

The chain has TRBV7-9 and TRBJ1-2; 12 nucleotides line up with TRBD1. The CDR3 has 19 residues. Germline-derived CDR1 and CDR2 are SEHNR and FQNEAQ (reference sequence). Losses at the gene ends were 3 bases for V and 0 bases for J; bases not matched to a gene: 11. The CDR3 is CASSFQRPGQGAPNYGYTF. The CDR3 bases are TGTGCCAGCAGCTTCCAGCGACCGGGACAGGGGGCTCCTAACTATGGCTACACCTTC.

This chain connects TRBV5-1 to TRBJ2-5, with D tentatively TRBD1 (6 bases). V shed 4 bases and J shed 1 base, with 11 bases lying between them. CDR3 length: 14 amino acids. Germline V CDR1 and CDR2: SGHRS, YFSETQ. The CDR3 region has the DNA TGCGCCAGCAGCCAAGGACAGTTCCAAGAGACCCAGTACTTC. This encodes CASSQGQFQETQYF.

This clonotype was counted at least ten times. V gene TRBV20-1 combines with J gene TRBJ2-3; 8 bases map to TRBD2. J gave up 1 base and V 5 bases, and 11 bases lay outside the gene matches. This CDR3 comprises 16 residues. The germline CDR1 and CDR2 sequences are DFQATT and SNEGSKA (reference sequence). CDR3 coding DNA: TGCAGTGCTCCCCAAGGGTGGCGGGGGGGCACAGATACGCAGTATTTT. Translating it yields CSAPQGWRGGTDTQYF.

The chain links TRBV24-1 to TRBJ2-3; D is possibly TRBD1 (6 bases). The CDR3 has 14 residues. V lost 4 bases and J lost 8, with 15 bases in between. CDR1 is KGHDR, CDR2 SFDVKD, per germline. CDR3 in amino acids: CATSEPPTGTTQYF. CDR3 sequence (DNA): TGTGCCACCAGTGAGCCCCCTACAGGGACTACGCAGTATTTT.

This clonotype occurred many times. The chain combines TRBV5-1 with TRBJ2-3; D uncertain. The germline V gene encodes CDR1 SGHRS and CDR2 YFSETQ. Trimming took 5 bases from V and 0 from J, leaving 13 bases between them. The CDR3 spans 15 residues. CDR3 nucleotide sequence: TGCGCCAGCAGTTGGCGGACGGTGAGCACAGATACGCAGTATTTT. It codes for CASSWRTVSTDTQYF.

The chain employs TRBV5-4 and TRBJ1-1; no definite D call. Trimming left V 6 bases short and J 5 bases short, with 11 bases between. The length of the CDR3 is 12 residues. CDR1 is SGHNT, CDR2 YYREEE, per germline (reference sequence). CDR3 residues: CASTSSGTEAFF. The CDR3 region has the DNA TGTGCCAGCACATCGTCGGGTACTGAAGCTTTCTTT.

The chain recombines TRBV15 with TRBJ2-3; 7 nucleotides align to TRBD2. The CDR3 length is 17 residues. Germline V gene lookup returns CDR1 LNHNV and CDR2 YYDKDF (reference sequence). Unmatched junction bases numbered 7, after V lost 1 base and J lost 0 bases. For the CDR3, the DNA is TGTGCCACCAGCAGAGGAGGAGGCGGGAGTAGCACAGATACGCAGTATTTT. Translation gives CATSRGGGGSSTDTQYF.

This clonotype was seen many times. This chain joins TRBV5-4 and TRBJ1-5, with D possibly being TRBD1 (6 bases). The germline CDR1 and CDR2 sequences are SGHNT and YYREEE (reference sequence). The CDR3 sequence is 13 residues long. Trimming took 4 bases from V and 6 from J, leaving 11 bases between them. In DNA form, the CDR3 reads TGTGCCAGCAGCCTTGGGGGGGCTCAGCCCCAGCATTTT. Translation gives CASSLGGAQPQHF.

J is TRBJ2-5 and V is TRBV7-6; 9 nucleotides match TRBD2. This CDR3 is 16 amino acids long. V trimming: 5 bases; J trimming: 1 base; junction bases outside the gene matches: 8. Germline V gene data show CDR1 as SGHVS and CDR2 as FNYEAQ. The CDR3 DNA sequence: TGTGCCAGCAGCCAGGAGGCAGCGGGGGGCCAAGAGACCCAGTACTTC. It translates to CASSQEAAGGQETQYF. Complete variable domain (other parts from reference TRBV7-6 and TRBJ2-5): GAGVSQSPRYKVTKRGQDVALRCDPISGHVSLYWYRQALGQGPEFLTYFNYEAQQDKSGLPNDRFSAERPEGSISTLTIQRTEQRDSAMYRCASSQEAAGGQETQYFGPGTRLLVL.

The chain is built from TRBV18 and TRBJ2-3; the match to TRBD2 covers 8 bases. The CDR3 extends over 14 amino acids. CDR1 and CDR2 (germline): KGHSH, LQKENI. The V segment lost 1 base and the J segment 4 bases; nucleotides outside the gene matches: 1. CDR3 amino acids: CASSPLAGPDTQYF. In nucleotides, the CDR3 is TGTGCCAGCTCACCACTAGCGGGGCCAGATACGCAGTATTTT. Drawing the rest from reference TRBV18 and TRBJ2-3, the complete variable domain is NAGVMQNPRHLVRRRGQEARLRCSPMKGHSHVYWYRQLPEEGLKFMVYLQKENIIDESGMPKERFSAEFPKEGPSILRIQQVVRGDSAAYFCASSPLAGPDTQYFGPGTRLTVL.